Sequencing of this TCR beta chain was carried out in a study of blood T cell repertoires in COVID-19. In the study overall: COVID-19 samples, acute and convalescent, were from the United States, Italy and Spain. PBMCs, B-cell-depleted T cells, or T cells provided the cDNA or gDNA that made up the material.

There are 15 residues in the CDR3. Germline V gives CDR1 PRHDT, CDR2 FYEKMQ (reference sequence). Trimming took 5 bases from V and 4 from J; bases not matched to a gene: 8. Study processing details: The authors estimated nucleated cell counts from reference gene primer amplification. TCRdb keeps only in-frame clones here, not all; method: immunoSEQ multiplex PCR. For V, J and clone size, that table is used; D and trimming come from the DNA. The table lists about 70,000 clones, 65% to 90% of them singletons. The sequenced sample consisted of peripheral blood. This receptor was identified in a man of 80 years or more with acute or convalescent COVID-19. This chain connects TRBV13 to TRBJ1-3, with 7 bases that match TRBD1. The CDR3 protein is CASSPTGVPGNTIYF. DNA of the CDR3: TGTGCCAGCAGCCCAACAGGGGTCCCCGGAAACACCATATATTTT.